The table lists the clone carrying this T cell receptor (beta chain) with many counts. These data are taken from a study of regulatory T cells in long-lasting Graves disease. Regarding time point: persistent/refractory GD, antithyroid drugs over 5 years with positive TRAb. From RNA extracted from PBMCs, the TCR library was made. In building TCR beta libraries, iRepertoire HTBI primers were used together with Arm-PCR of CDR3 regions. TCRdb re-called the multiplex PCR reads with MiXCR, one entry per CDR3 protein. The data contain around 460,000 distinct CDR3 sequences, roughly 21% of them singletons. Germline CDR1 reads SGHNT; CDR2 reads YENEEA. The CDR3 length is 13 residues. Between the trimmed V and J ends, which lost 1 base and 5 bases, there was a span of 9 bases.

The chain joins TRBV11-3 to TRBJ2-7; D unresolved. This TCR was recovered from a female donor with Graves disease. The sample was peripheral blood mononuclear cells (PBMCs), taken when the disease was refractory, from a patient treated with antithyroid drugs. DNA of the CDR3: TGTGCCAGCAGCTTAGGTCGGGCCGACGAGCAGTACTTC. This encodes CASSLGRADEQYF.